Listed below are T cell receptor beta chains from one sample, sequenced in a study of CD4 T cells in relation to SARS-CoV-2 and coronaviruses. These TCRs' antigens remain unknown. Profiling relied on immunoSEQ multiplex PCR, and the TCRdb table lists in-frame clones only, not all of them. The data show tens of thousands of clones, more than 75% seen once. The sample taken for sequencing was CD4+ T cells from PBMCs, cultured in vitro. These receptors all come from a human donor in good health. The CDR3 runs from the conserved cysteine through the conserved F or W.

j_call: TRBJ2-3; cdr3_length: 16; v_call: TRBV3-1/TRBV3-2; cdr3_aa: CASSQQLAGGSDTQYF
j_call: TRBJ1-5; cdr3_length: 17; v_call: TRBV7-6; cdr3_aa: CASSLELGQVSNQPQHF
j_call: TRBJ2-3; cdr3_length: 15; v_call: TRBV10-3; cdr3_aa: CAISAPGQVSDTQYF
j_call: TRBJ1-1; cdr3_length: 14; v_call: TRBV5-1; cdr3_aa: CASSPGQGVTEAFF
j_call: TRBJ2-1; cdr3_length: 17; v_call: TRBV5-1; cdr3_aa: CASSLGAGGPMGNEQFF
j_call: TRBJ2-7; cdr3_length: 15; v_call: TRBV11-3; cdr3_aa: CASSLLAGPTYEQYF
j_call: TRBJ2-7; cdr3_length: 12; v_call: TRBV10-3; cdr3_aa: CAIRTGTEVQYF
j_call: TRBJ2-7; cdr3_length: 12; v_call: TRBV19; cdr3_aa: CASRGDLYEQYF
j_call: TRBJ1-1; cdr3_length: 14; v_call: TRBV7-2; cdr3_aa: CASSLGPRNTEAFF
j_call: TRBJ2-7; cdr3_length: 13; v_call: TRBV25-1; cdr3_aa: CASSDTRDSSLVF
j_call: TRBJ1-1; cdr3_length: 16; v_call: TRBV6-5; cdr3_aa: CASSYSLSGAGTEAFF
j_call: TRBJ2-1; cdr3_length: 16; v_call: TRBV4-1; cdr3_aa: CASRRDSGRPSNEQFF
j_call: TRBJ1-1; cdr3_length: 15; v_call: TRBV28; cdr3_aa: CASAGTVLMNTEAFF
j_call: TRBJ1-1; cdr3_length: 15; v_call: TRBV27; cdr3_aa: CASSPFADRNTEAFF
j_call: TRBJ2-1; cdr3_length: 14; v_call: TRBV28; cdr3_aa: CASVGQGARNEQFF
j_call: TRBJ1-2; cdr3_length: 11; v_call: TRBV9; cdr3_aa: CASSVDSGYTF
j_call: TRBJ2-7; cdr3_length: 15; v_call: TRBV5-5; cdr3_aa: CASSLEQVNTYEQYF
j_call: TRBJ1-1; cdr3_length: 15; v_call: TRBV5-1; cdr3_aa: CASSSGNPRWGEAFF
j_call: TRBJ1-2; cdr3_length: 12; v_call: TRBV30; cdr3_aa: CAWVTGGGGYTF
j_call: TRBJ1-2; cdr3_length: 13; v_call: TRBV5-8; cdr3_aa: CASTPDTYYGYTF
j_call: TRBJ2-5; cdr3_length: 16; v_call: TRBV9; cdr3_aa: CASSVGLQGPQETQYF
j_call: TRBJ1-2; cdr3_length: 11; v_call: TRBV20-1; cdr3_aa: CSAADNYGYTF
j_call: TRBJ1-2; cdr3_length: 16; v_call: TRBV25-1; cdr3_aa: CASSRQERSTLDGYTF
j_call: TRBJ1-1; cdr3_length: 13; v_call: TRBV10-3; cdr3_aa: CAIRSRENTEAFF
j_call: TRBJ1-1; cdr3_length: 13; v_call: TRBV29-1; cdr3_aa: CSVESGRHTEAFF
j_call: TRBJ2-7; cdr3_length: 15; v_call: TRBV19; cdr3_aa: CASSIRTQGAYEQYF
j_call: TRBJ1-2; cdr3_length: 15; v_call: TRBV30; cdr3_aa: CAWSPRQGSVNGYTF
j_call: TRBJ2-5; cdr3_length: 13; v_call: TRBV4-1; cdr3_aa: CASSQVGTGRRDF
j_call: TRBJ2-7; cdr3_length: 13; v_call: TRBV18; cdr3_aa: CASSPGGSYEQYF
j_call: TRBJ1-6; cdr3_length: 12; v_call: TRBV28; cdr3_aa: CASYGDWNPLHF
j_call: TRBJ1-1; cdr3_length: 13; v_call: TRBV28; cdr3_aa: CASMGGLVTEAFF
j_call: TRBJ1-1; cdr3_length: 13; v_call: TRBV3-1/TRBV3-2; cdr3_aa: CASSTTMNTEAFF
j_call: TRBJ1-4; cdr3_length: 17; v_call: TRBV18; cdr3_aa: CASSPLDRGSGNEKLFF
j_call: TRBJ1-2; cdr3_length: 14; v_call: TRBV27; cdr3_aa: CASSRDSGNYGYTF
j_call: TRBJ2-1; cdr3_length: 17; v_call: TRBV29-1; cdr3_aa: CSVEGLGLADPGSEQFF
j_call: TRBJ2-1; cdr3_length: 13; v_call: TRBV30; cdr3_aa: CAWGGLIGNEQFF
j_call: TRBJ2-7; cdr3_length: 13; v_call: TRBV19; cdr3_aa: CASNGRPGGEQYF
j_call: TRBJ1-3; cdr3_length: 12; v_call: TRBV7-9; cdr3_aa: CASSAWINTIYF
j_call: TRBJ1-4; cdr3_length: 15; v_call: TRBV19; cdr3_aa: CASSITPAPNEKLFF
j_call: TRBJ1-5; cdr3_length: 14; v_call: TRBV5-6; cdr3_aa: CASSAGGEGQPQHF
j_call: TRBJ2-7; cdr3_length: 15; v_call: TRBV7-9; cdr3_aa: CASGRREDEVYEQYF
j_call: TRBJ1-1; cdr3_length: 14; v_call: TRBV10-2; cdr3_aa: CASNPGQGGTEAFF
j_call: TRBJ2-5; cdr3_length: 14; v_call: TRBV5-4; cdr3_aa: CASSVGQGKETQYF
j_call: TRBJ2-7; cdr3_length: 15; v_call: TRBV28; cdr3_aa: CASRRDRGFSYEQYF
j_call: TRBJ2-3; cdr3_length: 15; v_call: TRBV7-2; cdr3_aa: CASSLDQGRTDTQYF
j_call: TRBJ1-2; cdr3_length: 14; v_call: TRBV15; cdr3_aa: CATSMGWGARGYTF
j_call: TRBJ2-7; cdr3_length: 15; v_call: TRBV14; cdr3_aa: CASSQASGSFYEQYF
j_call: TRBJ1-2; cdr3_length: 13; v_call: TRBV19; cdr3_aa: CASSKEANYGYTF
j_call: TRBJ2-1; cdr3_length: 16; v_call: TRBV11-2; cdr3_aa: CASSKLAESSYNEQFF
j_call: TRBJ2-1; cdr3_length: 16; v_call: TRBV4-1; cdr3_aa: CASSHPSGHAYNEQFF
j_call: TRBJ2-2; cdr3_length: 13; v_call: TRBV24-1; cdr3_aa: CATSRGGTGELFF
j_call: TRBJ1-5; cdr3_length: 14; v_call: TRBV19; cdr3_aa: CASSIQGSNQPQHF
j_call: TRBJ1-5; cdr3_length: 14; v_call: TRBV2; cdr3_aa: CASRRTGEGKPQHF